The T cell receptor (beta chain) described here comes from a study of metastatic and nonmetastatic thyroid tumors. This clone was recorded at least ten times. Antigen unknown. At the DNA level, this CDR3 is encoded by other sequences in the same sample as well. Points from the study as a whole: A significant increase in TCR beta diversity was reportedly seen in malignant thyroid tumors relative to benign nodules, in blood and tumor.

Every patient underwent thyroid surgery untreated. This CDR3 comprises 11 residues. Deletions cut 5 bases from V and 7 bases from J, with 7 bases between. Germline V gives CDR1 KGHDR, CDR2 SFDVKD. With MiXCR, TCRdb reprocessed the PCR reads. Of about 25,000 clones detected, 20% appear once; the ten largest clones hold about 25%. Sample: blood. This clonotype was sampled from a male donor with papillary thyroid cancer or a benign thyroid nodule (not recorded which). Some clones in this sample may be carry-over from other donors' samples. The chain combines TRBV24-1 with TRBJ1-2, with D unresolved. The CDR3 is CATSAPGGYTF. CDR3 sequence (DNA): TGTGCCACCAGTGCCCCGGGTGGCTACACCTTC.